The 7 T cell receptor beta chains in this list originate from one sample, sequenced in a study of T cells in Graves' hyperthyroidism and ophthalmopathy. It was RNA transcripts that yielded the amplified TCR beta CDR3 regions. HTBI primers were employed in a first-round RT-PCR of the TCR CDR3. Using its own MiXCR run on the multiplex PCR reads, TCRdb lists one record per CDR3 protein. The table has 250,000 to 350,000 distinct CDR3 sequences, over 15% seen once. Specimen: blood. The receptors stem from a man aged 25 to 40 with Graves' hyperthyroidism.

This clonotype was seen many times. V and J are TRBV27 and TRBJ2-1; D may be TRBD2 (7 bases). V lost 8 bases and J lost 10, with 24 bases in between. The CDR3 runs to 15 residues. Germline CDR1 reads MNHEY; CDR2 reads SMNVEV (reference sequence). This chain's CDR3 is CASSLGGAELGEQFF. The DNA for the CDR3 is TGTGCCAGCTCCCTGGGGGGGGCCGAGTTAGGGGAGCAGTTCTTC.

This clonotype has only a few counts. This sequence joins TRBV7-2 and TRBJ1-3; possible D gene TRBD1, 5 bases. The length of the CDR3 is 18 residues. Germline V lookup: CDR1 SGHTA, CDR2 FQGNSA. Trimming pared 3 bases from V and 0 bases from J, leaving 18 bases between. This CDR3 reads CASSLVVRGLSSGNTIYF. CDR3 coding DNA: TGTGCCAGCAGCTTGGTCGTTAGGGGATTAAGCTCTGGAAACACCATATATTTT.

The chain combines TRBV5-8 with TRBJ1-1; D is uncertain. Trimming shortened V by 2 bases and J by 4 bases, and 18 bases separated the two germline ends. This CDR3 comprises 16 residues. CDR1 SGHTS and CDR2 YDEGEE come from the germline V gene. The CDR3 nucleotides are TGTGCCAGCAGCTTCCCGTTGGGTCCGGCTCTCACTGAAGCTTTCTTT. Its translation is CASSFPLGPALTEAFF.

This clonotype has ten or more counts. This chain's CDR3 is CASSLETLAVDTQYF. CDR3 DNA sequence: TGTGCCAGCAGCTTAGAGACCCTAGCGGTAGATACGCAGTATTTT. The chain links TRBV11-2 to TRBJ2-3; 7 positions match TRBD2. Germline V lookup: CDR1 SGHAT, CDR2 FQNNGV. The CDR3 totals 15 residues. V lost 0 bases to trimming and J lost 5 bases; unmatched junction nucleotides: 5.

This sequence joins TRBV10-3 and TRBJ2-1, with D hard to call. The V gene's germline CDR1 is ENHRY and CDR2 SYGVKD. The V end lost 8 bases, the J end lost 8 bases, and 19 bases lay between the germline ends. This CDR3 has 14 residues. DNA of the CDR3: TGTGCCATCCGTTCCGCCGGCCCCGTGGATGAGCAGTTCTTC. It translates to CAIRSAGPVDEQFF.

This clonotype was counted at least ten times. This chain joins TRBV20-1 and TRBJ2-7; 9 nucleotides line up with TRBD2. CDR1 and CDR2 (germline): DFQATT, SNEGSKA (reference sequence). Trimming took 0 bases from V and 3 from J; bases not matched to a gene: 6. The CDR3 is 15 residues long. The CDR3 DNA is TGCAGTGCTAGAGATATTAGCGGGAGTTTCTACGAGCAGTACTTC. Protein product: CSARDISGSFYEQYF.

The chain recombines TRBV7-8 with TRBJ1-5; no firm D call. Between the trimmed V and J ends, which lost 5 bases and 7 bases, there was a span of 12 bases. CDR3 length: 13 residues. CDR1 is SGHVS and CDR2 is FQNEAQ in the germline V gene. In DNA, the CDR3 is TGTGCCAGCAGCCACGAGAGGAACCAGCCCCAGCATTTT. Translated, it gives CASSHERNQPQHF. The full variable domain, with the rest looked up from reference TRBV7-8 and TRBJ1-5, is GAGVSQSPRYKVAKRGQDVALRCDPISGHVSLFWYQQALGQGPEFLTYFQNEAQLDKSGLPSDRFFAERPEGSVSTLKIQRTQQEDSAVYLCASSHERNQPQHFGDGTRLSIL.